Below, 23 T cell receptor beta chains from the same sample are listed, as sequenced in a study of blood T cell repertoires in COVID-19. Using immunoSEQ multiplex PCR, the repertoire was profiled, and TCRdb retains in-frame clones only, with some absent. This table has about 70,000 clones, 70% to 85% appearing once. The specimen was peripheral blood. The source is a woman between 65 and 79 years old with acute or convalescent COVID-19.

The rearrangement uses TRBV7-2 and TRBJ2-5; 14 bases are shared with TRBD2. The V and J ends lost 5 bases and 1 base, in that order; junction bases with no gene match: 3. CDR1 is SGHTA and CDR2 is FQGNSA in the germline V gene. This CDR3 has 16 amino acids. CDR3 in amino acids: CASSHGLAGGQETQYF. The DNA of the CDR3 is TGTGCCAGCAGCCACGGACTAGCGGGGGGCCAAGAGACCCAGTACTTC. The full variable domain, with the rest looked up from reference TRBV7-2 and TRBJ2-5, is GAGVSQSPSNKVTEKGKDVELRCDPISGHTALYWYRQSLGQGLEFLIYFQGNSAPDKSGLPSDRFSAERTGGSVSTLTIQRTQQEDSAVYLCASSHGLAGGQETQYFGPGTRLLVL.

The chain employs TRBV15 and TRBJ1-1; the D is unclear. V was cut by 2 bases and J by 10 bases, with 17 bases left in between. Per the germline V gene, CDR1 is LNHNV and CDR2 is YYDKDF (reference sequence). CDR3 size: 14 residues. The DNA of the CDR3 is TGTGCCACCAGCAGACAGGTCAACACTGAAGGAGCTTTCTTT. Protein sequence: CATSRQVNTEGAFF.

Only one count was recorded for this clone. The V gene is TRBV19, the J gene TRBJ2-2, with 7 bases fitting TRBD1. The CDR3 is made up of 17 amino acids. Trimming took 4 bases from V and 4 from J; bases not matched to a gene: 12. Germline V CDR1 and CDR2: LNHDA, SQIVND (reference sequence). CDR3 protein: CASSKSQGQIRTGELFF. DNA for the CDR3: TGTGCCAGTAGTAAATCCCAGGGACAGATACGCACCGGGGAGCTGTTTTTT. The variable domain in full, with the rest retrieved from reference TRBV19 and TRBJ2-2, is DGGITQSPKYLFRKEGQNVTLSCEQNLNHDAMYWYRQDPGQGLRLIYYSQIVNDFQKGDIAEGYSVSREKKESFPLTVTSAQKNPTAFYLCASSKSQGQIRTGELFFGEGSRLTVL.

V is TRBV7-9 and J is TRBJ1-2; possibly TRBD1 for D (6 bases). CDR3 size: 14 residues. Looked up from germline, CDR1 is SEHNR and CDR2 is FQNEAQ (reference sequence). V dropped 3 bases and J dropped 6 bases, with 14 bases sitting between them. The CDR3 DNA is TGTGCCAGCAGCTTCGGATTACAGGGAAATGGCTACACCTTC. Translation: CASSFGLQGNGYTF. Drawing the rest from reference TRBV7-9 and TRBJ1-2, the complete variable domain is DTGVSQNPRHKITKRGQNVTFRCDPISEHNRLYWYRQTLGQGPEFLTYFQNEAQLEKSRLLSDRFSAERPKGSFSTLEIQRTEQGDSAMYLCASSFGLQGNGYTFGSGTRLTVV.

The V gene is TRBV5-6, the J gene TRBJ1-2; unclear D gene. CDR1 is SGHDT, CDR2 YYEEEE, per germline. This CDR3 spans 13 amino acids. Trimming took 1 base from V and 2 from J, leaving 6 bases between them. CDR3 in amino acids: CASSLNRNYGYTF. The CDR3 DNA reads TGTGCCAGCAGCTTGAACAGAAACTATGGCTACACCTTC.

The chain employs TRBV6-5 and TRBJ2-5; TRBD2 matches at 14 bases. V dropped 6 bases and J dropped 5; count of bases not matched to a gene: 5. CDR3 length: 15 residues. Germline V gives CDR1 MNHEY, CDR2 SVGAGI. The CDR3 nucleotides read TGTGCCAGCAGCTCGGGACTAGCGGGGGTGGAGACCCAGTACTTC. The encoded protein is CASSSGLAGVETQYF.

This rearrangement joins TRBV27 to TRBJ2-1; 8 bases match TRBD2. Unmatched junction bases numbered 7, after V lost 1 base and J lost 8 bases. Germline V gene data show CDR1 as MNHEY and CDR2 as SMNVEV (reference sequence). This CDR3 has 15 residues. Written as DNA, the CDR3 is TGTGCCAGCAGTTTATACGGACTAGCAAGGGATGAGCAGTTCTTC. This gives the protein CASSLYGLARDEQFF.

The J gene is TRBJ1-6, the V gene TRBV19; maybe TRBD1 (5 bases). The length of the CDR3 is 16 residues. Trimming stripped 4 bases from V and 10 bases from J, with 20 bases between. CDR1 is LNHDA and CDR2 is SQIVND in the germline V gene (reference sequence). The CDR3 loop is CASSRGGTARSSPLHF. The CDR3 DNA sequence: TGTGCCAGTAGTAGGGGCGGGACGGCGAGGAGCTCACCCCTCCACTTT.

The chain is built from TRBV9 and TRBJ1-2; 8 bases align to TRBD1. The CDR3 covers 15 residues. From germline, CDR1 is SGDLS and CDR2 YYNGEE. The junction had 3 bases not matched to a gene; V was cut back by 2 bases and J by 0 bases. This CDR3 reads CASSVGQDSNYGYTF. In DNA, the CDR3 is TGTGCCAGCAGCGTGGGACAGGACTCTAACTATGGCTACACCTTC.

CDR3 protein: CASSVEAGGPTDTQYF. Here the CDR3 DNA reads TGTGCCAGCAGCGTAGAGGCGGGAGGGCCCACAGATACGCAGTATTTT. V usage is TRBV9 and J usage is TRBJ2-3; TRBD2 agrees at 9 bases. The CDR3 length is 16 residues. J lost 2 bases, V lost 0 bases, and 4 bases had no gene match. The germline CDR1 and CDR2 sequences are SGDLS and YYNGEE.

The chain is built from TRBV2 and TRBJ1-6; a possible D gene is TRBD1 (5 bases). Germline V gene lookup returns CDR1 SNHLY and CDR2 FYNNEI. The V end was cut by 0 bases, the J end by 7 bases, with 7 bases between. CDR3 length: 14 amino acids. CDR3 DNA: TGTGCCAGCAGTGAAGCTTGGGGCAATTCACCCCTCCACTTT. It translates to CASSEAWGNSPLHF.

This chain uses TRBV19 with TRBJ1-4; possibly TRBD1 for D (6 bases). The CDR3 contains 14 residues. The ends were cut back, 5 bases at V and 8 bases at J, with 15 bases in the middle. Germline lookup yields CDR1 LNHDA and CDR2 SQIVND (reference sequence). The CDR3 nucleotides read TGTGCCAGTAGTGCCCCAGGGGAGATGGAAAAACTGTTTTTT. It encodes CASSAPGEMEKLFF.

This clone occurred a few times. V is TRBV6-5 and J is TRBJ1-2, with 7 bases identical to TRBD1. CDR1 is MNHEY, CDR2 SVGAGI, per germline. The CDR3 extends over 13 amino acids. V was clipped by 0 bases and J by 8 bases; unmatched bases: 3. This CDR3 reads CASSYSNRGGYTF. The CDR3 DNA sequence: TGTGCCAGCAGTTACTCGAACAGGGGCGGCTACACCTTC.

The CDR3 nucleotides read TGTGCCAGCAGTTACGGGACAGGGGGCTTCGGCGGGGAGCTGTTTTTT. It encodes CASSYGTGGFGGELFF. This chain uses TRBV6-6 with TRBJ2-2; 12 positions match TRBD1. This CDR3 has 16 residues. Trimming at V came to 2 bases and at J to 7 bases, leaving 5 bases not matched to a gene. Per the germline V gene, CDR1 is MNHNY and CDR2 is SVGAGI (reference sequence).

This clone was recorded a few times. The chain's CDR3 is CASSFREVGSNQPQHF. The CDR3 bases are TGTGCCAGCAGCTTTCGAGAGGTAGGCAGCAATCAGCCCCAGCATTTT. The V and J genes are TRBV6-2 or TRBV6-3 and TRBJ1-5, with D unclear. CDR1 MNHEY and CDR2 SVGEGT come from the germline V gene. CDR3 size: 16 residues. Trimming removed 6 bases from V and 1 base from J, with 16 bases in between.

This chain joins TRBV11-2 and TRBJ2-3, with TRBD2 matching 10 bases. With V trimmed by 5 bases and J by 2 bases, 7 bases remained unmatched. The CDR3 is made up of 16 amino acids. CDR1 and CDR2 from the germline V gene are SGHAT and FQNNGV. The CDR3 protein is CASSKGLAATTDTQYF. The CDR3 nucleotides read TGTGCCAGCAGCAAAGGACTAGCGGCGACCACAGATACGCAGTATTTT.

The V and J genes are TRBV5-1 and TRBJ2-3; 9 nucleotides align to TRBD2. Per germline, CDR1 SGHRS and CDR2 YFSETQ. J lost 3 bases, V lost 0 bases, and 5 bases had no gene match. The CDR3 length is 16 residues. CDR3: CASSLGGGGATDTQYF. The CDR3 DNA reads TGCGCCAGCAGCTTGGGTGGCGGGGGGGCGACAGATACGCAGTATTTT.

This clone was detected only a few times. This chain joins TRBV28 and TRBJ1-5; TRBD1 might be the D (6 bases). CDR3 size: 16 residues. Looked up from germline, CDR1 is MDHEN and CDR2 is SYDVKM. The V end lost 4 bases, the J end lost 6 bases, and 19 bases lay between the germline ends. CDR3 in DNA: TGTGCCAGCAGTTCCGATCGACAGGCTCGGGCTCAGCCCCAGCATTTT. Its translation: CASSSDRQARAQPQHF.

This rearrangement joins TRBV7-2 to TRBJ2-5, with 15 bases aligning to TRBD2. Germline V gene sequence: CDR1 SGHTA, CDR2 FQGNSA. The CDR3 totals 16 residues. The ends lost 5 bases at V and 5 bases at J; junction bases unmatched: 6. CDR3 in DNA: TGTGCCAGCAGCCTCGGGACTAGCGGGGGGAGGGAGACCCAGTACTTC. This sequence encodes CASSLGTSGGRETQYF.

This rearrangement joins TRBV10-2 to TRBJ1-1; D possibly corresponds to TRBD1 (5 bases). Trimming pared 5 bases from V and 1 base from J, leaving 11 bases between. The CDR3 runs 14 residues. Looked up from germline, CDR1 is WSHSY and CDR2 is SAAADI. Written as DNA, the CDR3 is TGCGCCAGCAGTACAGGATGGCCGAACACTGAAGCTTTCTTT. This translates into CASSTGWPNTEAFF.

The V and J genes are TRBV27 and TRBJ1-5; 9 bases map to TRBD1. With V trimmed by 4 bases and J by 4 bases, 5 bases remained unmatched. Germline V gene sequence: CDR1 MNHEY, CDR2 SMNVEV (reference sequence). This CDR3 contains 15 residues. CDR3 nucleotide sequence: TGTGCCAGCAGTTCGGGGGGGACAGGGAATCAGCCCCAGCATTTT. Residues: CASSSGGTGNQPQHF.

The CDR3 DNA is TGTGCCAGCAGCTCGGGTGGGGCGGGAGGCAACGAGCAGTACTTC. Encoded protein: CASSSGGAGGNEQYF. This sequence joins TRBV7-2 and TRBJ2-7; 8 bases fit TRBD2. Trimming cost V 4 bases and J 5 bases; bases outside gene matches: 10. The germline V gene encodes CDR1 SGHTA and CDR2 FQGNSA. The CDR3 contains 15 residues.

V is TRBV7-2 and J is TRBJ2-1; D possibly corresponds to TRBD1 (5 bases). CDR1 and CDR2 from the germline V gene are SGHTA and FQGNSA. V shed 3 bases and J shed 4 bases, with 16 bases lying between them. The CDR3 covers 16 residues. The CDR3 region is CASSFKGVGLYNEQFF. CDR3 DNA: TGTGCCAGCAGCTTTAAAGGGGTGGGCCTTTACAATGAGCAGTTCTTC.